In its sample, the clone carrying this T cell receptor (beta chain) was seen a few times. TCRdb re-analysed the RT-PCR reads in MiXCR, keeping a single row per CDR3 protein. Of approximately 150,000 distinct CDR3 sequences in the sample, about two fifths were seen once. Germline CDR1 SNHLY, CDR2 FYNNEI. The V gene lost 4 bases and the J gene lost 7 bases, with 7 bases spanning the gap. The CDR3 runs 11 residues. The record originates from a study of patients and donors after allogeneic stem cell transplantation. This TCR was recovered from a human donor who was either an allogeneic HSCT recipient or a stem cell or donor lymphocyte infusion donor (not recorded which). It is not recorded whose cells these are; they may come from a transplant donor. This chain connects TRBV2 to TRBJ1-1; no reliable D call. Sequencing was done on a sample of blood, either unsorted or a sorted T cell fraction (not recorded which). CDR3 nucleotide sequence: TGTGCCAGCAGTGTGGACGGTGAAGCTTTCTTT. This encodes CASSVDGEAFF.